Sequencing of this T cell receptor (beta chain) was carried out in a study of OX40 agonist ivuxolimab in advanced cancers. Study at large: Partial responses were recorded for three patients, including one with hepatocellular carcinoma and two with cutaneous melanoma.

Here immunoSEQ multiplex PCR was the method, and the copy in TCRdb shows in-frame clones only, minus some. Among 45,000 to 60,000 clones listed, about 79% were seen once. Study-level points and caveats: CD4+ and CD8+ T cells in blood underwent clonal expansion by week 6 at 0.1 to 3.0 mg/kg. Averaging showed that CD8+ T cells had more expanded clones than CD4+ did.

As regards this clone: What it recognizes is unknown.

Trimming cost V 4 bases and J 4 bases; bases outside gene matches: 7. This CDR3 spans 15 amino acids. Germline V gene data show CDR1 as SGDLS and CDR2 as YYNGEE. The TCR originated in an adult with an advanced solid tumor such as melanoma, head and neck, liver or kidney cancer. This chain links TRBV9 with TRBJ2-3; TRBD2 aligns across 9 bases. Specimen: CD4+ or CD8+ T cells sorted from blood, collected in a trial of the OX40 agonist ivuxolimab. CDR3 region: CASSPAGGDPDTQYF. Written as DNA, the CDR3 is TGTGCCAGCAGCCCTGCGGGAGGGGACCCAGATACGCAGTATTTT. Combining the CDR3 with reference TRBV9 and TRBJ2-3 gives the whole variable domain DSGVTQTPKHLITATGQRVTLRCSPRSGDLSVYWYQQSLDQGLQFLIQYYNGEERAKGNILERFSAQQFPDLHSELNLSSLELGDSALYFCASSPAGGDPDTQYFGPGTRLTVL.